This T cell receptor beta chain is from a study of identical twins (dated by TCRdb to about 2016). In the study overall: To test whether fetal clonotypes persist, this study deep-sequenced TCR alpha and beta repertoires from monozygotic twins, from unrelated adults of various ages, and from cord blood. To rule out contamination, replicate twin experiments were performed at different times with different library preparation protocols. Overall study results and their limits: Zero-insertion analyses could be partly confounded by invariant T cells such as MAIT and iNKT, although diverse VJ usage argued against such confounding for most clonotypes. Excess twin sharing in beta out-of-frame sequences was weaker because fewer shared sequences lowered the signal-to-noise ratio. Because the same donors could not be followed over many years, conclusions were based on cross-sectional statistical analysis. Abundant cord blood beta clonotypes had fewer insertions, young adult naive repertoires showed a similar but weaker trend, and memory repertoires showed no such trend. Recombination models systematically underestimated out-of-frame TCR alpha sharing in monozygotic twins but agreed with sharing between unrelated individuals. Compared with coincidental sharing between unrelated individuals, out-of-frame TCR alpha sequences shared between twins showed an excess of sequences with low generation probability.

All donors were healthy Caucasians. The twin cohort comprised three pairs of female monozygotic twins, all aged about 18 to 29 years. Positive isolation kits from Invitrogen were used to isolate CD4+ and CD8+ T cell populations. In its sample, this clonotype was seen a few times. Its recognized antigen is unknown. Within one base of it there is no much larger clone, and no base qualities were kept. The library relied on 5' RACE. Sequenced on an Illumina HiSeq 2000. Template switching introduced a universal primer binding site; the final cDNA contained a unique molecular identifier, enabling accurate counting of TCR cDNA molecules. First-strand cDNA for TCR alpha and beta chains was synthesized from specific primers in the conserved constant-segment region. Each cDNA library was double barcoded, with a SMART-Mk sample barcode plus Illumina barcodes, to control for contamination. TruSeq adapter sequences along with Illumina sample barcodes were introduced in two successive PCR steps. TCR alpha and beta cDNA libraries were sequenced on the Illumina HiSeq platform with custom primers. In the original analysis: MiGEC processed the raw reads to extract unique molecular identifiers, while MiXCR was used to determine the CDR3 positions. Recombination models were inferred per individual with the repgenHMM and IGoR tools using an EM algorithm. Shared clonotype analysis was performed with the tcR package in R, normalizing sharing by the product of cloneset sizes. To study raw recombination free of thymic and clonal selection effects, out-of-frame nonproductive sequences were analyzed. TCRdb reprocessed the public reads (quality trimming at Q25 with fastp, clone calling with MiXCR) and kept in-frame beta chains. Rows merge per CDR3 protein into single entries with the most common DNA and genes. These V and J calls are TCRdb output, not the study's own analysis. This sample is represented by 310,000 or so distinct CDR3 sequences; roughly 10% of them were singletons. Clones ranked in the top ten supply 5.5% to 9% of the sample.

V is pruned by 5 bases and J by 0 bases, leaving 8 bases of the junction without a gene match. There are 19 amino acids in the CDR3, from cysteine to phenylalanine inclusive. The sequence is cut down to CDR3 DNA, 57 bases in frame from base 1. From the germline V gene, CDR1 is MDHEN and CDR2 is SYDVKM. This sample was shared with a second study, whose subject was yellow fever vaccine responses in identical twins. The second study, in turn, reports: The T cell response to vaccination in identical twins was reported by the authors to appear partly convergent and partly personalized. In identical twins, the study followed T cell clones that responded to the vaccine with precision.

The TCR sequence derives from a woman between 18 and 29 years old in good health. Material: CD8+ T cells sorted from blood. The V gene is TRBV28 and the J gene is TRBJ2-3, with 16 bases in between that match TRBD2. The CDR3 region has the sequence CASSDSGTSGGDSTDTQYF. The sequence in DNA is TGTGCCAGCAGTGACTCCGGGACTAGCGGGGGGGATAGCACAGATACGCAGTATTTT. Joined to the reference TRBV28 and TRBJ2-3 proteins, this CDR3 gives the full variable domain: DVKVTQSSRYLVKRTGEKVFLECVQDMDHENMFWYRQDPGLGLRLIYFSYDVKMKEKGDIPEGYSVSREKKERFSLILESASTNQTSMYLCASSDSGTSGGDSTDTQYFGPGTRLTVL.